The entry below describes one T cell receptor (beta chain). Germline V gives CDR1 LGHDT, CDR2 YNNKEL (reference sequence). With V trimmed by 0 bases and J by 1 base, 5 bases remained unmatched. The CDR3 contains 17 residues. Authors' processing steps: Reference gene primer amplification in the assay estimated nucleated cell counts. TCRdb keeps only in-frame clones here, not all; method: immunoSEQ multiplex PCR. That table furnishes V, J and clone size, whereas the DNA furnished D and trimming. The repertoire holds some 150,000 clones, with around 86% as singletons. These data belong to a study of blood T cell repertoires in COVID-19. Study information: T cells, B-cell-depleted T cells, or PBMCs provided the cDNA or gDNA that served as material.

Assignment of participants to cohorts was predicated upon participant-reported clinical history. Sequencing was carried out using PBMCs or T cells enriched from blood (not recorded which). The V call is TRBV3-1 (or the pseudogene TRBV3-2), the J call TRBJ2-7; 11 bases align to TRBD2. The TCR originated in a man aged 45 to 65 who had recovered from COVID-19. The CDR3 DNA reads as TGTGCCAGCAGCCAAGATCTGGGGACTAGCGGTTCCTACGAGCAGTACTTC. It specifies CASSQDLGTSGSYEQYF.